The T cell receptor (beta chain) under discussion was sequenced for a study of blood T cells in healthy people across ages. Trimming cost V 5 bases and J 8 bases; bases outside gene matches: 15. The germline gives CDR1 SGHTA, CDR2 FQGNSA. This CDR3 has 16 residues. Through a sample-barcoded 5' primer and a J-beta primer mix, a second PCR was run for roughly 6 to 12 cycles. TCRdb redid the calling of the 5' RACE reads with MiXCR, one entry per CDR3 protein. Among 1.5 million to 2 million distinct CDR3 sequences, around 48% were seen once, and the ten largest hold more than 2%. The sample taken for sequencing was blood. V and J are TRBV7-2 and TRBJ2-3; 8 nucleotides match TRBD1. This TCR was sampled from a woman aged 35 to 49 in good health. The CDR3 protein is CASSPGQGMAGSTQYF. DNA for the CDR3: TGTGCCAGCAGCCCTGGACAGGGTATGGCGGGCAGTACGCAGTATTTT.